This passage covers 8 T cell receptor beta chains from one sample sequenced in a study of identical twins. TCRdb ran MiXCR on the 5' RACE reads and lists one entry per CDR3 protein. The sample has about 300,000 distinct CDR3 sequences, 9% to 15% seen once. The data were also submitted as part of a second study, on yellow fever vaccine responses in identical twins.

Sample: CD8+ T cells sorted from blood. All receptors derive from a woman younger than 35 in good health.

This clonotype was seen only a few times. This chain joins TRBV29-1 and TRBJ2-1, with 7 nucleotides matching TRBD2. Trimming cost V 5 bases and J 3 bases; bases outside gene matches: 4. CDR1 SQVTM and CDR2 ANQGSEA come from the germline V gene. The CDR3 totals 13 residues. The CDR3 reads CSVPGGYYNEQFF. The CDR3 nucleotides read TGCAGCGTTCCCGGGGGGTACTACAATGAGCAGTTCTTC.

The V gene is TRBV21-1, the J gene TRBJ1-6; TRBD1 is the table's D call and was not checked against the DNA. TRBV21-1 is given as a pseudogene. The CDR3 is 14 residues long. The CDR3 reads CASSKGQLNSPLHF. As DNA, the CDR3 is TGTGCCAGCAGCAAAGGACAGCTTAATTCACCCCTCCACTTT.

The V gene is TRBV2, the J gene TRBJ2-7; 10 bases map to TRBD2. This CDR3 comprises 15 residues. Germline V CDR1 and CDR2: SNHLY, FYNNEI. Losses at the gene ends were 2 bases for V and 4 bases for J; bases not matched to a gene: 5. CDR3 coding DNA: TGTGCCAGCAGTGAATGGACTAGCGGAGGATACGAGCAGTACTTC. Its translation: CASSEWTSGGYEQYF.

The table lists this clonotype with a few counts. The V and J genes are TRBV6-1 and TRBJ2-3; D not resolved. This CDR3 region has 13 residues. From germline, CDR1 is MNHNS and CDR2 SASEGT. V gave up 5 bases and J gave up 6 bases, with 12 bases separating them. The CDR3 sequence: CASSRNTRDTQYF. The CDR3 DNA follows: TGTGCCAGCAGTAGGAACACGAGGGATACGCAGTATTTT.

The V gene is TRBV4-1, the J gene TRBJ2-1, with a weak D call TRBD2 (5 bases). The CDR3 covers 13 residues. Germline-derived CDR1 and CDR2 are MGHRA and YSYEKL. The V end was cut by 0 bases, the J end by 10 bases, with 10 bases between. CDR3 region: CASSQDRGAEQFF. CDR3 sequence (DNA): TGCGCCAGCAGCCAAGATCGGGGAGCGGAGCAGTTCTTC.

The chain links TRBV28 to TRBJ2-7; D possibly corresponds to TRBD1 (6 bases). The germline V gene has CDR1 MDHEN and CDR2 SYDVKM. The CDR3 is made up of 12 amino acids. Trimming cost V 4 bases and J 7 bases, with 11 bases left between them. The CDR3 bases are TGTGCCAGCAGTTATCAGGGGTGGGAGCAGTACTTC. Protein product: CASSYQGWEQYF.

This chain joins TRBV21-1 and TRBJ2-2; TRBD1 is taken as the D call from the table, unchecked against the DNA. TRBV21-1 is marked as a pseudogene. The length of the CDR3 is 17 residues. CDR3 in amino acids: CASSKVRDTLNTGELFF. CDR3 DNA sequence: TGTGCCAGCAGCAAAGTACGGGACACCTTAAACACCGGGGAGCTGTTTTTT.

This clonotype was counted between two and nine times. The chain employs TRBV20-1 and TRBJ2-7; D remains ambiguous. The germline V gene has CDR1 DFQATT and CDR2 SNEGSKA (reference sequence). V lost 1 base, J lost 0 bases, and 7 bases lay in between. The CDR3 runs 13 residues. The CDR3 nucleotides read TGCAGTGCTAGAGGACCAAGCTCCTACGAGCAGTACGTC. Its protein is CSARGPSSYEQYV.